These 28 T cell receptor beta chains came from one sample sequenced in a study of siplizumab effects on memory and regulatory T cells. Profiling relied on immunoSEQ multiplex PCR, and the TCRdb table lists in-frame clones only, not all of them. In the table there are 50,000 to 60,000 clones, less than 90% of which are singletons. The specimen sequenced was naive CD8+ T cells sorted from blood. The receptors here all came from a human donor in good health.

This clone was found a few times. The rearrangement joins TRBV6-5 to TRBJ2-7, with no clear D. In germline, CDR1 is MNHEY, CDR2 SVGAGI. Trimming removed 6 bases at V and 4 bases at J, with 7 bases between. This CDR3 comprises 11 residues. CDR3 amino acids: CASRRGYEQYF. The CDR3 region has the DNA TGTGCCAGCAGACGTGGATACGAGCAGTACTTC.

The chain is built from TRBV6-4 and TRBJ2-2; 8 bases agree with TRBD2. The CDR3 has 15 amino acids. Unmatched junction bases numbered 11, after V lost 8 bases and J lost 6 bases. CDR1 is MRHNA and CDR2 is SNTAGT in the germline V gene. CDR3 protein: CASPSRSGSPGELFF. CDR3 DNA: TGTGCCAGCCCGAGTAGGAGCGGGAGCCCCGGGGAGCTGTTTTTT.

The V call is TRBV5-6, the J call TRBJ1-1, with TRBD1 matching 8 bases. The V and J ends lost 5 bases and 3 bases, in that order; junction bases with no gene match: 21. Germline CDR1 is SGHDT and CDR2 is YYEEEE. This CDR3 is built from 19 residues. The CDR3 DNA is TGTGCCAGCAGTCCCCTTTTGGGGCAGGGGGCGTTAGTGGACACTGAAGCTTTCTTT. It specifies CASSPLLGQGALVDTEAFF.

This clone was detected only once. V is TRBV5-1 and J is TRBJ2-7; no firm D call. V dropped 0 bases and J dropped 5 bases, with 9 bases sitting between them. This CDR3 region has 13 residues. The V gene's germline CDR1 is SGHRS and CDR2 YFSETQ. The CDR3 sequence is CASSLGQHNEQYF. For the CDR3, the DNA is TGCGCCAGCAGCTTGGGGCAGCACAACGAGCAGTACTTC. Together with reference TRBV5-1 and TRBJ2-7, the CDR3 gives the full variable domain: KAGVTQTPRYLIKTRGQQVTLSCSPISGHRSVSWYQQTPGQGLQFLFEYFSETQRNKGNFPGRFSGRQFSNSRSEMNVSTLELGDSALYLCASSLGQHNEQYFGPGTRLTVT.

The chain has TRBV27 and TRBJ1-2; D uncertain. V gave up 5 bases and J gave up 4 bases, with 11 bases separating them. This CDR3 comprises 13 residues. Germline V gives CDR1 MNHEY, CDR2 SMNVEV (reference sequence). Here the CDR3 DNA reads TGTGCCAGCAGTAAGGCAGAGGGCTATGGCTACACCTTC. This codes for CASSKAEGYGYTF.

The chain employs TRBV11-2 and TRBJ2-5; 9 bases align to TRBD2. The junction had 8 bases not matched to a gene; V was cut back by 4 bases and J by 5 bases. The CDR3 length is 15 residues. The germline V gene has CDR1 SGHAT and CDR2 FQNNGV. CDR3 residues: CASSSVAGAGETQYF. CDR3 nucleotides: TGTGCCAGCAGCTCCGTAGCGGGAGCCGGTGAGACCCAGTACTTC.

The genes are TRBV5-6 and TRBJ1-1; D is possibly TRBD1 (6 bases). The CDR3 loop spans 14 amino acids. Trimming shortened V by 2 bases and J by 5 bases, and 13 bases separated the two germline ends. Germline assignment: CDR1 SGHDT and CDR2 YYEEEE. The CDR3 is CASSFGGGWTEAFF. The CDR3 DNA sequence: TGTGCCAGCAGCTTTGGTGGGGGCTGGACTGAAGCTTTCTTT.

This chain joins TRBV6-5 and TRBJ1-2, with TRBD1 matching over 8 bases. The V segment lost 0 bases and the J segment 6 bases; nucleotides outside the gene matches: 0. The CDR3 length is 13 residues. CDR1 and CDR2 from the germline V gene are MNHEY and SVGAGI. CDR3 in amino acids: CASSYSGQDGYTF. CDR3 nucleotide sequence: TGTGCCAGCAGTTACTCGGGACAGGATGGCTACACCTTC.

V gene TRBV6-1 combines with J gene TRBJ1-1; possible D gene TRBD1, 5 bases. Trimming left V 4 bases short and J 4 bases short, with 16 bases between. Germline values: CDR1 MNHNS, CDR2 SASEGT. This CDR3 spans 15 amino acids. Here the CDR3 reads CASSGGHTGGTEAFF. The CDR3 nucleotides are TGTGCCAGCAGTGGAGGACACACGGGGGGCACTGAAGCTTTCTTT.

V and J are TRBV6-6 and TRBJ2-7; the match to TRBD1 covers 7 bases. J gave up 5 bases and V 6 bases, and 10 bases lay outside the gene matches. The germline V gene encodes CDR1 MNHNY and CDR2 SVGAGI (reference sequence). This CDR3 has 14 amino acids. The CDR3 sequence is CASSPSTGWDEQYF. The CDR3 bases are TGTGCCAGCAGCCCCTCGACAGGGTGGGACGAGCAGTACTTC.

CDR3 sequence (DNA): TGTGCCAGCAGCCCTACGTTTGTCCCCCCGACAAACACCGGGGAGCTGTTTTTT. Translation: CASSPTFVPPTNTGELFF. The rearrangement joins TRBV5-6 to TRBJ2-2; D not resolved. The CDR3 loop spans 18 amino acids. Germline values: CDR1 SGHDT, CDR2 YYEEEE. Trimming cost V 4 bases and J 2 bases, with 21 bases left between them.

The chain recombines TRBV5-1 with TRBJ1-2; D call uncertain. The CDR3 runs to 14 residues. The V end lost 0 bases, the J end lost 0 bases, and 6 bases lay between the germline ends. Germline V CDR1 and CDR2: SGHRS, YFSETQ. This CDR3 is CASSLERSNYGYTF. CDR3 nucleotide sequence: TGCGCCAGCAGCTTGGAGAGGTCTAACTATGGCTACACCTTC.

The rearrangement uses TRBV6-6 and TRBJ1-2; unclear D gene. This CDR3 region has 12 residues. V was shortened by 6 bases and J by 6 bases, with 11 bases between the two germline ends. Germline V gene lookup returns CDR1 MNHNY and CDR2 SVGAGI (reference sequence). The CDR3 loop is CASSDPQDGYTF. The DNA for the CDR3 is TGTGCCAGCAGCGACCCCCAAGATGGCTACACCTTC.

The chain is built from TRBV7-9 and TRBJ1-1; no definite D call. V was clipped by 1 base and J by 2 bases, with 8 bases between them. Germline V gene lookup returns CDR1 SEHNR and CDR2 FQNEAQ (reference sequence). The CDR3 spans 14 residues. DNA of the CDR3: TGTGCCAGCAGCTTAGAGACACCCAACACTGAAGCTTTCTTT. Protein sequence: CASSLETPNTEAFF.

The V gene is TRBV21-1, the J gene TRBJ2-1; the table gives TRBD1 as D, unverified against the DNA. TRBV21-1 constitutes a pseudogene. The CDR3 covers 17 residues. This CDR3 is CAKLMVRAPISYNEQFF. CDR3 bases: TGTGCTAAGCTAATGGTCAGGGCACCTATTTCCTACAATGAGCAGTTCTTC.

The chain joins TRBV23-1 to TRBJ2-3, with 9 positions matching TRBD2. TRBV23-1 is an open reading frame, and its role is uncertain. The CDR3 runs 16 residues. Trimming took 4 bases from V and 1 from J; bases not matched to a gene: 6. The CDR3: CASSPSVAGGTDTQYF. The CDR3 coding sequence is TGCGCCAGCAGTCCCTCCGTAGCGGGGGGCACAGATACGCAGTATTTT.

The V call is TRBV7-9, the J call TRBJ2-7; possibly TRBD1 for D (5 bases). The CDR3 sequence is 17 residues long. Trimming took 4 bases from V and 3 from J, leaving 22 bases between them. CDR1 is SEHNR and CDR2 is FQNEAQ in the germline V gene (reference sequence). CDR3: CASSSQINARAYYEQYF. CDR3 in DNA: TGTGCCAGCAGCTCCCAAATCAACGCCAGGGCGTACTACGAGCAGTACTTC. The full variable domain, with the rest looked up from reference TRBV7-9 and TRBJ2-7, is DTGVSQNPRHKITKRGQNVTFRCDPISEHNRLYWYRQTLGQGPEFLTYFQNEAQLEKSRLLSDRFSAERPKGSFSTLEIQRTEQGDSAMYLCASSSQINARAYYEQYFGPGTRLTVT.

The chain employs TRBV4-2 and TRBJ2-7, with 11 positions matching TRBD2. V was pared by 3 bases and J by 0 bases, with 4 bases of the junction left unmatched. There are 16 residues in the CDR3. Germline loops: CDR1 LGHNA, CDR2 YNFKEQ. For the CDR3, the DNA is TGTGCCAGCAGCCAGGAGACTAGCGGGATCTCCTACGAGCAGTACTTC. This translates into CASSQETSGISYEQYF.

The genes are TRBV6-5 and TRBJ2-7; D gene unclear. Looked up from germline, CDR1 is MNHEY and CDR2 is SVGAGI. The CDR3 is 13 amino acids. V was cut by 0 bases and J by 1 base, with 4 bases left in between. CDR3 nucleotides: TGTGCCAGCAGTTACTCTCGGTCCTACGAGCAGTACTTC. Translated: CASSYSRSYEQYF.

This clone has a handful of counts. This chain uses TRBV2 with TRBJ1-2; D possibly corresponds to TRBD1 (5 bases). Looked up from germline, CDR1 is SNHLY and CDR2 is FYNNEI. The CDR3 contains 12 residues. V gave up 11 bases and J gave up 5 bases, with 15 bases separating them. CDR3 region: CARRDGVYGYTF. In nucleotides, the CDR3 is TGTGCCCGCCGGGACGGGGTATATGGCTACACCTTC.

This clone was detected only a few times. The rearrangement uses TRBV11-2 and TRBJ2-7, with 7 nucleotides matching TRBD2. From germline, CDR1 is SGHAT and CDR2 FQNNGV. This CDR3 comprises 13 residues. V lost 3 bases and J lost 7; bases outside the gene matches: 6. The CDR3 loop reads CASSFGLVMEQYF. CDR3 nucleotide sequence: TGTGCCAGCAGCTTCGGACTAGTCATGGAGCAGTACTTC.

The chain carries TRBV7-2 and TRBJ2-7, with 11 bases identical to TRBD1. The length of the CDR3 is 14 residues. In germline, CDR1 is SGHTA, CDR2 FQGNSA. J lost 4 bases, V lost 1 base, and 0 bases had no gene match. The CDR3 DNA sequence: TGTGCCAGCAGCTTAGGGGACAGGGGGTACGAGCAGTACTTC. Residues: CASSLGDRGYEQYF.

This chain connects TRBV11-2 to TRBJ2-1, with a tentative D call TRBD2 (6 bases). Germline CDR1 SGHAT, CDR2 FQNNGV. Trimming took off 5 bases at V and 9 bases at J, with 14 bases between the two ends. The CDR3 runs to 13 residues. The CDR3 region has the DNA TGTGCCAGCAGCCAACAAAGTAGCGGTGAGCAGTTCTTC. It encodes CASSQQSSGEQFF.

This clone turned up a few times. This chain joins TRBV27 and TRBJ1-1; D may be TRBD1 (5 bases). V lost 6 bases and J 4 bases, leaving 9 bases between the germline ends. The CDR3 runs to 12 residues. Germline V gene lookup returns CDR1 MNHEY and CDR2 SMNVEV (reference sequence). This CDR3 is CASSQGGTEAFF. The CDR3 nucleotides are TGTGCCAGCAGCCAGGGTGGCACTGAAGCTTTCTTT.

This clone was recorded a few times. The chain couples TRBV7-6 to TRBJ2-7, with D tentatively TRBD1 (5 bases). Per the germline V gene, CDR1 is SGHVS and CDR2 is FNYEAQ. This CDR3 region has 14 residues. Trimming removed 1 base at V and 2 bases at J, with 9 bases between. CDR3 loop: CASSLEQQAYEQYF. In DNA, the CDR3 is TGTGCCAGCAGCTTAGAACAACAGGCCTACGAGCAGTACTTC.

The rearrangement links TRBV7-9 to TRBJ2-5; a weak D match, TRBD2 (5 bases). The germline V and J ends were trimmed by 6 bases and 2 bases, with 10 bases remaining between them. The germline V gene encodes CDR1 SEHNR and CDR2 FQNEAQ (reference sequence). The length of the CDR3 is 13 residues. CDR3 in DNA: TGTGCCAGCAGGGAGGCGGAGCAAGAGACCCAGTACTTC. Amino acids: CASREAEQETQYF.

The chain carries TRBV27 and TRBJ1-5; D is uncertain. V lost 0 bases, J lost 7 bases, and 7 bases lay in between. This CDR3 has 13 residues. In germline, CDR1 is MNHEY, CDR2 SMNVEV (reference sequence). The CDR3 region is CASSLSDSQPQHF. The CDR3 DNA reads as TGTGCCAGCAGTTTATCCGACTCCCAGCCCCAGCATTTT.

The CDR3 coding sequence is TGTGCCAGCAGCTTAGAACCCCTCGAGGGGAGGGGAGCTTTCTTT. Its protein is CASSLEPLEGRGAFF. V usage is TRBV7-8 and J usage is TRBJ1-1, with D tentatively TRBD1 (5 bases). V dropped 1 base and J dropped 10 bases, with 19 bases sitting between them. CDR1 is SGHVS, CDR2 FQNEAQ, per germline. The CDR3 runs to 15 residues.